This T cell receptor (beta chain) was documented in a study of blood T cell repertoires in COVID-19. Germline V gene data show CDR1 as SGHKS and CDR2 as YYEKEE (reference sequence). J gave up 5 bases and V 4 bases, and 15 bases lay outside the gene matches. The CDR3 is 17 amino acids. Under the authors' procedure: Reference gene primer amplification yielded estimated nucleated cell counts. Repertoires were generated with immunoSEQ multiplex PCR, while TCRdb's copy carries only in-frame clones and drops some. The DNA was the basis for D and trimming; V, J and clone size are from that table. The sample includes hundreds of thousands of clones, around 80% seen only once; the top ten take under 4.5%. Participants spanned ages about 18 to 90 years and resided in 20 to 25 US areas.

This chain uses TRBV5-5 with TRBJ2-5; 9 bases are a match to TRBD2. This TCR was sampled from a man under 40 with acute COVID-19. Sequencing used PBMCs or T cells enriched from blood (not recorded which). As DNA, the CDR3 is TGTGCCAGCAGCCCGGTGGCTAGCGGGGTAGGAGGGGAGACCCAGTACTTC. It codes for CASSPVASGVGGETQYF. The whole variable domain, filled in from reference TRBV5-5 and TRBJ2-5, reads DAGVTQSPTHLIKTRGQQVTLRCSPISGHKSVSWYQQVLGQGPQFIFQYYEKEERGRGNFPDRFSARQFPNYSSELNVNALLLGDSALYLCASSPVASGVGGETQYFGPGTRLLVL.